Ten or more counts support the clone carrying this TCR beta chain. Its antigen remains unknown. For TCRbeta, the library was prepared with unique molecular identifiers. One entry per CDR3 protein results from TCRdb running MiXCR on the PCR reads. The sample holds about 160,000 distinct CDR3 sequences, 8.5% to 14% seen once. Germline assignment: CDR1 DFQATT and CDR2 SNEGSKA (reference sequence). The CDR3 is 15 amino acids. The ends were cut back, 0 bases at V and 0 bases at J, with 9 bases in the middle. This specimen belongs to a study of T-cell reconstitution after alpha-beta-depleted transplantation in children. Study results and caveats: Several hundred graft clones that had expanded were reportedly the source of alpha-beta T cells about two months after transplant.

This sample comprised PBMCs, obtained before TCRalphabeta/CD19-depleted stem cell transplant. This sequence was found in a boy younger than 10 with acute myeloid leukemia, due to receive a stem cell transplant. The J gene is TRBJ2-1, the V gene TRBV20-1, with no clear D. DNA of the CDR3: TGCAGTGCTAGAGAGGGCGCGCGCTCCTACAATGAGCAGTTCTTC. It encodes CSAREGARSYNEQFF.